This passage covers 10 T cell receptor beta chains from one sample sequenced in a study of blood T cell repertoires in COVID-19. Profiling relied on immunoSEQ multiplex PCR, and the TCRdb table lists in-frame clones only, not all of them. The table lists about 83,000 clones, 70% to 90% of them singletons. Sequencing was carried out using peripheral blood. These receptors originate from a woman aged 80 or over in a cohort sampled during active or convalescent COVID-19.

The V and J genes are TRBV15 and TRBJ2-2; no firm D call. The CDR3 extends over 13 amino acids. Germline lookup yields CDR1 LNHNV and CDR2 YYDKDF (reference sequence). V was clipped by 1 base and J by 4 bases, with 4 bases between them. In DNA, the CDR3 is TGTGCCACCAGCAGAGCAGTCACCGGGGAGCTGTTTTTT. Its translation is CATSRAVTGELFF.

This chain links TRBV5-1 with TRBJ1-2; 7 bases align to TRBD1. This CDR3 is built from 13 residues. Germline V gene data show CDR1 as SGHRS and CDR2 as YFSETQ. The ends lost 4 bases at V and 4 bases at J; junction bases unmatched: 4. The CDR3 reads CASSRGTAYGYTF. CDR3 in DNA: TGCGCCAGCAGCCGAGGGACAGCCTATGGCTACACCTTC.

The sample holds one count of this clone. The CDR3 protein is CAWTSSGFYGYTF. CDR3 nucleotide sequence: TGTGCCTGGACCTCCTCGGGGTTCTATGGCTACACCTTC. V and J are TRBV30 and TRBJ1-2; no clear D gene. Germline V gene sequence: CDR1 GTSNPN, CDR2 SVGIG (reference sequence). The V end lost 4 bases, the J end lost 4 bases, and 13 bases lay between the germline ends. The CDR3 is 13 amino acids.

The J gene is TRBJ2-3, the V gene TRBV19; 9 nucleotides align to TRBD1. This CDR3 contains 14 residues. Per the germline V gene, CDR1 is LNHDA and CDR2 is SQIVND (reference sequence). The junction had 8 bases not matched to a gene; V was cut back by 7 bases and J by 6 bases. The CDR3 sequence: CASTRGQGGDTQYF. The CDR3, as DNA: TGTGCCAGTACAAGGGGACAGGGAGGTGATACGCAGTATTTT.

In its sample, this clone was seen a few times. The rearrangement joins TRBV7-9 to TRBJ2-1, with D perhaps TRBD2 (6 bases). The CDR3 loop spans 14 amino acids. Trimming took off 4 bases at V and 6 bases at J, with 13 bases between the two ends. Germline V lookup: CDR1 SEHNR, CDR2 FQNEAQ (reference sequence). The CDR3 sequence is CASSWAGLFNEQFF. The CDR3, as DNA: TGTGCCAGCAGCTGGGCGGGGCTGTTCAATGAGCAGTTCTTC.

The CDR3 is CASSPRDRPKTQYF. As DNA, the CDR3 is TGTGCCAGTAGTCCCCGGGACAGACCAAAGACCCAGTACTTC. The chain couples TRBV19 to TRBJ2-5; TRBD1 matches 7 bases. Germline trimming cut 5 bases from V and 6 bases from J; bases unmatched to any gene: 9. The CDR3 consists of 14 residues. The V gene's germline CDR1 is LNHDA and CDR2 SQIVND (reference sequence).

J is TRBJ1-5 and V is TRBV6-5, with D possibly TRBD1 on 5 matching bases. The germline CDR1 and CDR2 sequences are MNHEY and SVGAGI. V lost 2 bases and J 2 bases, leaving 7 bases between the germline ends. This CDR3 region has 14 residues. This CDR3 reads CASSYQQGNQPQHF. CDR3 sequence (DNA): TGTGCCAGCAGTTACCAACAGGGCAATCAGCCCCAGCATTTT.

The CDR3, as DNA: TGTGCCAGCAGCCACCTAGATTTCGGAGAGACCCAGTACTTC. It encodes CASSHLDFGETQYF. The chain has TRBV3-1 (or the pseudogene TRBV3-2) and TRBJ2-5; D gene uncertain. The V gene lost 3 bases and the J gene lost 4 bases, with 12 bases spanning the gap. Germline CDR1 is LGHDT and CDR2 is YNNKEL (reference sequence). The CDR3 has 14 residues.

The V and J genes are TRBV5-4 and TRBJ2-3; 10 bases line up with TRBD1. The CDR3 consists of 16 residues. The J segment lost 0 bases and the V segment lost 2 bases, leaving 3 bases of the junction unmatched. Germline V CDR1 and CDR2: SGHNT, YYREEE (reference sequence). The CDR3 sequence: CASSLSGQGSTDTQYF. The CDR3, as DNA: TGTGCCAGCAGCTTATCGGGACAGGGGAGCACAGATACGCAGTATTTT.

CDR3 sequence reads: CASNREGDQPQHF. CDR3 sequence (DNA): TGTGCCAGCAACAGGGAAGGGGATCAGCCCCAGCATTTT. The chain carries TRBV2 and TRBJ1-5; a weak D match, TRBD1 (6 bases). The CDR3 runs to 13 residues. CDR1 and CDR2 (germline): SNHLY, FYNNEI. The V and J ends lost 7 bases and 5 bases respectively, with 12 bases between them.